What follows are 11 T cell receptor beta chains derived from one specimen sequenced in a study of blood T cell repertoires in COVID-19 (dated by TCRdb to 2019 to 2021). Libraries were made using the immunoSEQ multiplex PCR assay. TCRdb holds this immuneACCESS table with in-frame rearrangements only. Some clones are missing; in checked studies, unresolved V genes explain under half, and the rest has no known cause. The sample contains around 70,000 clones, 75% to 90% of them found a single time. Of the sample, roughly 13% is held by the ten largest clones. The specimen was peripheral blood. The receptors come from a man over 45 with COVID-19, enrolled during active disease.

In its sample, this clone was seen a few times. The V gene is TRBV7-2, the J gene TRBJ1-5; 11 positions match TRBD1. This CDR3 region has 14 residues. Unmatched junction bases numbered 3, after V lost 8 bases and J lost 3 bases. Germline values: CDR1 SGHTA, CDR2 FQGNSA. In DNA, the CDR3 is TGTGCCAGCGGGACAGGGGGTACCAATCAGCCCCAGCATTTT. Translation gives CASGTGGTNQPQHF.

V and J are TRBV5-1 and TRBJ1-5; the D gene is possibly TRBD1 (5 bases). The CDR3 contains 15 residues. Germline V gives CDR1 SGHRS, CDR2 YFSETQ. V shed 1 base and J shed 5 bases, with 13 bases lying between them. The CDR3 sequence: CASSLRPGPHQPQHF. CDR3 bases: TGCGCCAGCAGCTTGCGTCCAGGGCCGCATCAGCCCCAGCATTTT.

This chain connects TRBV7-9 to TRBJ2-5; a possible D gene is TRBD1 (5 bases). Trimming pared 5 bases from V and 3 bases from J, leaving 10 bases between. The CDR3 extends over 13 amino acids. In germline, CDR1 is SEHNR, CDR2 FQNEAQ (reference sequence). CDR3 nucleotides: TGTGCCAGCAGCCCTGAAGGGGAAGAGACCCAGTACTTC. Protein product: CASSPEGEETQYF.

J is TRBJ1-4 and V is TRBV5-6; tentatively, D is TRBD1 (5 bases). This CDR3 is 15 amino acids long. Per germline, CDR1 SGHDT and CDR2 YYEEEE. V was cut by 0 bases and J by 3 bases, with 9 bases left in between. The CDR3 sequence: CASSLEGLSNEKLFF. The CDR3 DNA reads TGTGCCAGCAGCTTGGAGGGGTTGTCTAATGAAAAACTGTTTTTT.

This clone was counted only a few times. The rearrangement links TRBV5-1 to TRBJ1-4; the D is unclear. Germline loops: CDR1 SGHRS, CDR2 YFSETQ. V lost 3 bases and J lost 5, with 11 bases in between. The length of the CDR3 is 14 residues. The CDR3 here is CASSWAEPNEKLFF. In DNA form, the CDR3 reads TGCGCCAGCAGCTGGGCAGAACCGAATGAAAAACTGTTTTTT.

This clone was detected only once. This chain uses TRBV11-2 with TRBJ2-3, with a tentative D call TRBD2 (5 bases). Germline CDR1 is SGHAT and CDR2 is FQNNGV. The V end lost 5 bases, the J end lost 1 base, and 13 bases lay between the germline ends. The CDR3 spans 15 residues. The CDR3, as DNA: TGTGCCAGCAGCCCCCTACTTAGCGGCACAGATACGCAGTATTTT. Translated: CASSPLLSGTDTQYF.

This sequence joins TRBV4-2 and TRBJ2-7; D remains unclear. Between the trimmed V and J ends, which lost 4 bases and 2 bases, there was a span of 12 bases. Germline loops: CDR1 LGHNA, CDR2 YNFKEQ. CDR3 size: 14 residues. The CDR3 region has the DNA TGTGCCAGCAGCCCCGAGGAGATACCCTACGAGCAGTACTTC. Its protein is CASSPEEIPYEQYF.

V and J are TRBV18 and TRBJ2-2; 9 nucleotides align to TRBD2. Trimming removed 4 bases from V and 0 bases from J; junction bases left unmatched: 6. The CDR3 covers 17 residues. From germline, CDR1 is KGHSH and CDR2 LQKENI. DNA for the CDR3: TGTGCCAGCTCACTACGGCTAGCGGGACCGAACACCGGGGAGCTGTTTTTT. Translation: CASSLRLAGPNTGELFF. Together with reference TRBV18 and TRBJ2-2, the CDR3 gives the full variable domain: NAGVMQNPRHLVRRRGQEARLRCSPMKGHSHVYWYRQLPEEGLKFMVYLQKENIIDESGMPKERFSAEFPKEGPSILRIQQVVRGDSAAYFCASSLRLAGPNTGELFFGEGSRLTVL.

The V and J genes are TRBV7-3 and TRBJ2-7; a weak D match, TRBD2 (6 bases). The V gene lost 1 base and the J gene lost 6 bases, with 16 bases spanning the gap. CDR1 is SGHTA, CDR2 FQGTGA, per germline. This CDR3 is 15 amino acids long. CDR3: CASSLKLAFGGEQYF. The CDR3 DNA sequence: TGTGCCAGCAGCTTAAAACTAGCTTTTGGCGGCGAGCAGTACTTC.

This clone was counted once. This chain connects TRBV6-6 to TRBJ1-2; 9 bases match TRBD1. The germline gives CDR1 MNHNY, CDR2 SVGAGI (reference sequence). The CDR3 length is 15 residues. V shed 5 bases, J shed 7 bases, and the junction held 11 bases outside the gene matches. The CDR3 nucleotides read TGTGCCAGCAGTCCATGGGACAGGGCCGCCCGTGGCTACACCTTC. Amino acid sequence: CASSPWDRAARGYTF.

The chain combines TRBV7-3 with TRBJ2-1, with 9 bases fitting TRBD1. Germline V gene data show CDR1 as SGHTA and CDR2 as FQGTGA. The ends lost 4 bases at V and 7 bases at J; junction bases unmatched: 11. This CDR3 has 16 amino acids. The CDR3 sequence is CASSSQGTGLRNEQFF. The CDR3 DNA follows: TGTGCCAGCAGCTCCCAAGGGACAGGGCTCAGGAATGAGCAGTTCTTC.